These T cell receptor beta chains were read from a single sample in a study of blood T cell repertoires in COVID-19. Clones were sequenced by immunoSEQ multiplex PCR, and TCRdb holds only the in-frame ones, with some missing. The data show around 200,000 clones, with around nine tenths seen just once and just under 0.9% held by the top ten. The sequencing sample was made of peripheral blood. Receptors were obtained from a woman aged 18-29 years who had recovered from COVID-19. CDR3s include the opening cysteine and the closing phenylalanine or tryptophan. Fields, in order: V gene, clone size, J gene, D gene, CDR3 protein, CDR3 DNA. D genes are given only for firm matches. Clone size appears in some rows only: once, few, many, or a class for an expanded clone.

V gene: TRBV9; clone size: few; J gene: TRBJ2-2; D gene: TRBD2; CDR3 protein: CASSVGEGSTGELFF; CDR3 DNA: TGTGCCAGCAGCGTAGGGGAGGGAAGCACCGGGGAGCTGTTTTTT
V gene: TRBV29-1; clone size: .; J gene: TRBJ2-7; D gene: .; CDR3 protein: CSVLKGRYEQYF; CDR3 DNA: TGCAGCGTCCTGAAGGGGAGGTACGAGCAGTACTTC
V gene: TRBV6-2/TRBV6-3; clone size: .; J gene: TRBJ1-5; D gene: .; CDR3 protein: CASSYLGARSSNQPQHF; CDR3 DNA: TGTGCCAGCAGTTACTTGGGGGCGCGTTCGAGCAATCAGCCCCAGCATTTT
V gene: TRBV5-1; clone size: .; J gene: TRBJ2-7; D gene: TRBD2; CDR3 protein: CASSLLLAGGYEQYF; CDR3 DNA: TGCGCCAGCAGCTTGCTACTAGCGGGGGGATACGAGCAGTACTTC
V gene: TRBV7-8; clone size: .; J gene: TRBJ1-6; D gene: .; CDR3 protein: CASSLAPGMGNSPLHF; CDR3 DNA: TGTGCCAGCAGCTTAGCCCCAGGGATGGGTAATTCACCCCTCCACTTT
V gene: TRBV11-2; clone size: .; J gene: TRBJ1-4; D gene: TRBD1; CDR3 protein: CASSFDRVGEKLFF; CDR3 DNA: TGTGCCAGCAGTTTTGACAGGGTAGGGGAAAAACTGTTTTTT
V gene: TRBV7-6; clone size: .; J gene: TRBJ2-1; D gene: TRBD2; CDR3 protein: CASSLGARGALHEQFF; CDR3 DNA: TGTGCCAGCAGCTTAGGTGCGCGGGGGGCCCTCCATGAGCAGTTCTTC
V gene: TRBV7-2; clone size: .; J gene: TRBJ2-3; D gene: TRBD1; CDR3 protein: CASSLDRGSRGPTQYF; CDR3 DNA: TGTGCCAGCAGCTTAGACAGGGGGAGCAGGGGGCCTACGCAGTATTTT
V gene: TRBV21-1; clone size: .; J gene: TRBJ2-5; D gene: .; CDR3 protein: CASSKREGRETQYF; CDR3 DNA: TGTGCCAGCAGCAAACGGGAGGGGCGAGAGACCCAGTACTTC
V gene: TRBV4-3; clone size: .; J gene: TRBJ2-3; D gene: .; CDR3 protein: CASSQAAVKGTDTQYF; CDR3 DNA: TGCGCCAGCAGCCAAGCTGCAGTTAAAGGCACAGATACGCAGTATTTT
V gene: TRBV29-1; clone size: .; J gene: TRBJ1-2; D gene: TRBD1; CDR3 protein: CSVIPGQGTFRGYTF; CDR3 DNA: TGCAGCGTTATTCCGGGACAGGGGACGTTCAGAGGCTACACCTTC
V gene: TRBV5-4; clone size: .; J gene: TRBJ2-7; D gene: .; CDR3 protein: CASSKAASRRVGEQYF; CDR3 DNA: TGTGCCAGCAGCAAGGCGGCATCTCGCAGGGTGGGGGAGCAGTACTTC
V gene: TRBV12-3/TRBV12-4; clone size: .; J gene: TRBJ2-7; D gene: .; CDR3 protein: CASSSSLSPEQYF; CDR3 DNA: TGTGCCAGCAGTTCGTCCCTATCACCCGAGCAGTACTTC
V gene: TRBV11-3; clone size: .; J gene: TRBJ2-7; D gene: TRBD1; CDR3 protein: CASSSGTGGDEQYF; CDR3 DNA: TGTGCCAGCAGCTCCGGGACAGGGGGTGACGAGCAGTACTTC
V gene: TRBV9; clone size: .; J gene: TRBJ2-1; D gene: .; CDR3 protein: CASSVDSYNEQFF; CDR3 DNA: TGTGCCAGCAGCGTAGACTCTTACAATGAGCAGTTCTTC
V gene: TRBV2; clone size: .; J gene: TRBJ2-7; D gene: TRBD1; CDR3 protein: CASRRDRDRAYEQYF; CDR3 DNA: TGTGCCAGCAGGAGAGACCGGGACAGAGCCTACGAGCAGTACTTC
V gene: TRBV10-3; clone size: .; J gene: TRBJ2-3; D gene: TRBD2; CDR3 protein: CASGGGPDTQYF; CDR3 DNA: TGTGCCAGCGGGGGGGGCCCAGATACGCAGTATTTT
V gene: TRBV18; clone size: .; J gene: TRBJ1-3; D gene: TRBD1; CDR3 protein: CASSADRAGNTIYF; CDR3 DNA: TGTGCCAGCTCAGCGGACAGGGCTGGAAACACCATATATTTT
V gene: TRBV4-3; clone size: .; J gene: TRBJ1-2; D gene: .; CDR3 protein: CASSQERTVSGYTF; CDR3 DNA: TGCGCCAGCAGCCAAGAGCGGACAGTGAGCGGCTACACCTTC
V gene: TRBV4-1; clone size: .; J gene: TRBJ2-2; D gene: .; CDR3 protein: CASSPVTGYTGELFF; CDR3 DNA: TGCGCCAGCAGCCCGGTAACGGGGTACACCGGGGAGCTGTTTTTT
V gene: TRBV5-6; clone size: .; J gene: TRBJ1-3; D gene: TRBD1; CDR3 protein: CASSSYAQGLSSGNTIYF; CDR3 DNA: TGTGCCAGCAGCTCCTACGCACAGGGGCTAAGCTCTGGAAACACCATATATTTT
V gene: TRBV7-3; clone size: .; J gene: TRBJ1-6; D gene: .; CDR3 protein: CASSPNPGSPLHF; CDR3 DNA: TGTGCCAGCAGCCCCAACCCCGGTTCACCCCTCCACTTT